A selection of T cell receptor beta chains follows, all from one sample in a study of cytomegalovirus exposure and HLA in healthy donors. Sequencing was performed with immunoSEQ multiplex PCR; in TCRdb, only in-frame clones are kept and a portion is missing. The sample records about 100,000 clones, 70% to 80% being singletons. The sequenced sample was PBMCs. The receptors were sampled from a man aged 18 to 35 in good health and CMV-seronegative. Both conserved end residues are part of each CDR3. D genes are given only for firm matches. Expanded clones are given a class, and other clones once, few, many or no size at all.

V gene	CDR3 length	clone size	D gene	J gene	CDR3 DNA	CDR3 protein
TRBV27	16	-	-	TRBJ2-7	TGTGCCAGCAGTTTAGGGGTACAGGCCAGGCTGGGGGAGCAGTACTTC	CASSLGVQARLGEQYF
TRBV25-1	16	-	-	TRBJ2-6	TGTGCCAGCACCCCTCCGGGACACTCTGGGGCCAACGTCCTGACTTTC	CASTPPGHSGANVLTF
TRBV7-6	13	-	TRBD2	TRBJ2-1	TGTGCCAGCAGCTTACGGGGGGTCAATGAGCAGTTCTTC	CASSLRGVNEQFF
TRBV7-9	11	-	-	TRBJ2-5	TGTGCCAGCAGTCAGAAAGAGACCCAGTACTTC	CASSQKETQYF
TRBV23-1	13	-	-	TRBJ1-2	TGCGCCAGTTGTACAGGGACGAAGCCGGGCTACACCTTC	CASCTGTKPGYTF
TRBV6-4	14	-	TRBD1	TRBJ1-2	TGTGCCAGCAGCGAAACAGGGGGCAACTATGGCTACACCTTC	CASSETGGNYGYTF
TRBV6-4	16	-	-	TRBJ1-1	TGTGCCAGCAGTGCCTCGAGCGGGACAATGAACACTGAAGCTTTCTTT	CASSASSGTMNTEAFF
TRBV6-5	13	few	-	TRBJ1-4	TGTGCCAGCAAGAGGCCCCGGGGTGAAAAACTGTTTTTT	CASKRPRGEKLFF
TRBV28	13	once	-	TRBJ1-1	TGTGCCAGCAGTTTGTTGAGACTCACTGAAGCTTTCTTT	CASSLLRLTEAFF
TRBV18	15	-	-	TRBJ1-1	TGTGCCAGCTCACCATGGGAACCAGGGCGCACTGAAGCTTTCTTT	CASSPWEPGRTEAFF
TRBV5-1	12	-	-	TRBJ1-2	TGCGCCAGCAGCTTGGCCGACTATGGCTACCCCTTC	CASSLADYGYPF
TRBV27	13	-	TRBD1	TRBJ1-1	TGTGCCAGCAGTACGCATGGACAGGGTACGGCTTTCTTT	CASSTHGQGTAFF
TRBV19	14	-	TRBD2	TRBJ2-7	TGTGCCAGTAGTATAGGCGGGGGGTACTACGAGCAGTACTTC	CASSIGGGYYEQYF
TRBV4-3	15	few	-	TRBJ1-1	TGCGCCAGCAGCCCACAGGGTTTCCCCAGCACTGAAGCTTTCTTT	CASSPQGFPSTEAFF
TRBV19	15	-	TRBD1	TRBJ1-2	TGTGCCAGTAGGGCGATTCGACAGGGAGACTATGGCTACACCTTC	CASRAIRQGDYGYTF
TRBV9	16	-	-	TRBJ2-1	TGTGCCAGCAGCGTAGAGTTCCAGGGGACCCCCAATGAGCAGTTCTTC	CASSVEFQGTPNEQFF
TRBV15	14	-	TRBD1	TRBJ1-1	TGTGCCACCAGCAAACCGGGACAGGGGTTTGAAGCTTTCTTT	CATSKPGQGFEAFF
TRBV7-9	14	-	-	TRBJ2-1	TGTGCCAGCAGCTCCCGGGATCCCACCAATGAGCAGTTCTTC	CASSSRDPTNEQFF
TRBV10-2	14	-	-	TRBJ2-7	TGCGCCAGCAGTGAGTCAGGCCGGGGGAACGAGCAGTACTTC	CASSESGRGNEQYF
TRBV7-9	12	-	-	TRBJ2-7	TGTGCCAGCAGCTCCAGGGGTGTGGAGCAGTACTTC	CASSSRGVEQYF
TRBV4-3	13	-	-	TRBJ2-2	TGCGCCAGCAGCCAAGCACTCACCGGGGAGCTGTTTTTT	CASSQALTGELFF
TRBV6-5	14	few	-	TRBJ2-5	TGTGCCAGCAGTCCCGGATTGGGGGGGCTCGGCCAGTACTTC	CASSPGLGGLGQYF
TRBV5-3	15	-	-	TRBJ2-1	TGTGCCAGAAGTTGGGACTTTAGAGGTGACAATGAGCAGTTCTTC	CARSWDFRGDNEQFF
TRBV6-5	13	-	TRBD1	TRBJ1-5	TGTGCCAGCAGTCGGGACAGGGATCAGCCCCAGCATTTT	CASSRDRDQPQHF
TRBV7-8	16	-	-	TRBJ2-3	TGTGCCAGCAGCCTACTACAGGGAACTAGCACAGATACGCAGTATTTT	CASSLLQGTSTDTQYF
TRBV11-3	14	-	-	TRBJ2-1	TGTGCCAGCAGCCCCAGTGGAGGGGCCGGTGAGCAGTTCTTC	CASSPSGGAGEQFF
TRBV7-8	12	few	-	TRBJ1-2	TGTGCCAGCAGCTATGACAGAGCCAGCTACACCTTC	CASSYDRASYTF
TRBV19	18	-	-	TRBJ2-7	TGTGCCAGTAGTATTCGAGGGGTCGGGGGACAGTCCACCTACGAGCAGTACTTC	CASSIRGVGGQSTYEQYF
TRBV19	13	-	-	TRBJ2-1	TGTGCCAGTAGTGCAGGGTTTGCAAATGAGCAGTTCTTC	CASSAGFANEQFF
TRBV7-6	18	once	TRBD1	TRBJ2-6	TGTGCCAGCAGCTTAGAGGCAGGGGGCTTGTCTGGGGCCAACGTCCTGACTTTC	CASSLEAGGLSGANVLTF
TRBV4-3	12	few	-	TRBJ1-2	TGCGCCAGCAGCCAAGACAGGGAAGGCTACACCTTC	CASSQDREGYTF
TRBV7-9	13	-	TRBD1	TRBJ1-2	TGTGCCAGCAGCCCGGACAGGATCTATGGCTACACCTTC	CASSPDRIYGYTF
TRBV5-4	14	few	TRBD1	TRBJ2-1	TGTGCCAGCTCGACAGGGTCCCGCGGCAATGAGCAGTTCTTC	CASSTGSRGNEQFF
TRBV7-2	14	-	TRBD1	TRBJ1-5	TGTGCCAGCAGGGGACAGCGGGGCAATCAGCCCCAGCATTTT	CASRGQRGNQPQHF
TRBV5-1	14	-	-	TRBJ1-1	TGCGCCAGCAGCTCCCAGGGGTACCACACTGAAGCTTTCTTT	CASSSQGYHTEAFF
TRBV5-4	18	-	TRBD2	TRBJ2-2	TGTGCCAGCAGCCCCCCGGGACTAGCGGGGGGGCAGACCGGGGAGCTGTTTTTT	CASSPPGLAGGQTGELFF
TRBV18	13	-	-	TRBJ2-2	TGTGCCAGCTCGTCGGACACCACCGGGGAGCTGTTTTTT	CASSSDTTGELFF
TRBV19	12	-	-	TRBJ1-5	TGTGTCAGTAGTCCGGGCAATCAGCCCCAGCATTTT	CVSSPGNQPQHF
TRBV7-9	14	once	TRBD1	TRBJ1-1	TGTGCCAGCAGCTTAGAGGGACAGGGGGCTGAAGCTTTCTTT	CASSLEGQGAEAFF
TRBV6-5	13	-	TRBD1	TRBJ2-7	TGTGCCAGCAGAAGACAGGGGGCCGACGAGCAGTACTTC	CASRRQGADEQYF
TRBV6-6	11	few	-	TRBJ2-7	TGTGCCAGCAGCCGCCGGGGCGAGCAGTACTTC	CASSRRGEQYF
TRBV6-1	14	-	-	TRBJ2-7	TGTGCCAGCAGTGAAGCCTATACTTCCTACGAGCAGTACTTC	CASSEAYTSYEQYF
TRBV14	14	once	-	TRBJ2-2	TGTGCCAGCGCCAGGACAGCCGTCACCGGGGAGCTGTTTTTT	CASARTAVTGELFF
TRBV7-8	14	many	-	TRBJ1-3	TGTGCCAGCAGCGTAGGGACTGCTGGAAACACCATATATTTT	CASSVGTAGNTIYF
TRBV18	14	-	-	TRBJ1-1	TGTGCCAGCTCACCTTCCCGGGGGAACACTGAAGCTTTCTTT	CASSPSRGNTEAFF
TRBV5-1	14	few	-	TRBJ1-6	TGCGCCAGCACGCCGACAGGAAATAATTCACCCCTCCACTTT	CASTPTGNNSPLHF
TRBV6-1	15	-	TRBD2	TRBJ2-2	TGTGCCAGCAGTGTAGCGGGGGCCAACACCGGGGAGCTGTTTTTT	CASSVAGANTGELFF
TRBV7-9	17	once	-	TRBJ1-5	TGTGCCAGCAGCTTAGCGGACGGGGTGGACAGAAATCAGCCCCAGCATTTT	CASSLADGVDRNQPQHF
TRBV27	16	-	-	TRBJ2-1	TGTGCCAGCAGTACCCTCCGGGGAGGCGCCTACAATGAGCAGTTCTTC	CASSTLRGGAYNEQFF
TRBV28	13	-	-	TRBJ2-7	TGTGCCAGCAGTTTCCGACTCGCGGACGAGCAGTACTTC	CASSFRLADEQYF
TRBV6-5	15	-	-	TRBJ1-3	TGTGCCAGCAGTTCCGCCACAGGGTCTGGAAACACCATATATTTT	CASSSATGSGNTIYF
TRBV6-5	14	few	-	TRBJ1-6	TGTGCCACCAGGGGCCTGGGGGGAAATTCACCCCTCCACTTT	CATRGLGGNSPLHF
TRBV7-9	12	few	-	TRBJ1-1	TGTGCCAGCAGCGACAGGTACACTGAAGCTTTCTTT	CASSDRYTEAFF